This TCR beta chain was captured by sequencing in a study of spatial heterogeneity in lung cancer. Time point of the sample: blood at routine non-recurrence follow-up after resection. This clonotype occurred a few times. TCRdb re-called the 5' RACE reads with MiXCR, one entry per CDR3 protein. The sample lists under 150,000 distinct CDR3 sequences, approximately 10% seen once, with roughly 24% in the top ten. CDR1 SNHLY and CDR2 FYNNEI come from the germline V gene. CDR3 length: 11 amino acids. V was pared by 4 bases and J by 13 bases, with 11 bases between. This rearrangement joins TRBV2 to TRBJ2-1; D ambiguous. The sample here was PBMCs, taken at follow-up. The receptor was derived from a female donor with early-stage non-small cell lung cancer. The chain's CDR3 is CASSGAIGQFF. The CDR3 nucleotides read TGTGCCAGCAGTGGTGCTATCGGTCAGTTCTTC.